This T cell receptor beta chain is from a study of shared clonotypes between healthy human individuals. Study details: Researchers assigned three CD4 naive, three CD4 memory, two CD8 naive and one CD8 memory plate to each donor.

The table came from immunoSEQ multiplex PCR; TCRdb's copy has only in-frame clones and leaves some out. The repertoire consists of about 680,000 clones, with about 74% occurring once and the leading ten covering over 1.5%. Trimming left V 7 bases short and J 3 bases short, with 19 bases between. In germline, CDR1 is LNHDA, CDR2 SQIVND (reference sequence). The CDR3 length is 16 residues. The chain couples TRBV19 to TRBJ1-5; D not certain. This sequence was found in a woman aged 25 to 45 in good health. The sample comprised memory CD4+ T cells sorted from blood. As to subset: CD45RA-negative fraction. The CDR3 region has the DNA TGTGCCAGTACCATCCGACCGCAGGAAGCCAATCAGCCCCAGCATTTT. Its protein product is CASTIRPQEANQPQHF.